This TCR beta chain was observed in a study of PD-1 blockade in classical Hodgkin lymphoma. Method: immunoSEQ multiplex PCR; TCRdb's copy keeps in-frame clones and lacks some. The sample yields fewer than 80,000 clones, over 70% seen once. The CDR3 spans 15 residues. Per germline, CDR1 SGHRS and CDR2 YFSETQ. V dropped 4 bases and J dropped 7; count of bases not matched to a gene: 11. Every one of the patients relapsed after autologous stem cell transplantation (brentuximab vedotin exposure was variable). The chain recombines TRBV5-1 with TRBJ2-5; 9 nucleotides agree with TRBD2. Sequenced material: peripheral blood mononuclear cells (PBMCs), taken before the second cycle of nivolumab. The TCR was taken from a human donor with classical Hodgkin lymphoma. The CDR3 sequence is CASSPGTSNVGTQYF. The CDR3 nucleotides are TGCGCCAGCAGCCCAGGGACTAGCAATGTCGGGACCCAGTACTTC.